This TCR beta chain was sequenced in a study of cytomegalovirus exposure and HLA in healthy donors. A multiplex PCR was run with 60 Vbeta primers and 13 Jbeta primers. The method was immunoSEQ multiplex PCR; TCRdb's version includes in-frame clones alone and lacks a portion of them. The table has about 160,000 clones, roughly 70% seen once. Study-wide findings and caveats: Among donors in an Asian-associated ancestry cluster, a later analysis reportedly found fewer N-insertions than the approximately 670-donor mean. There was a cluster of highly shared sequence variants that was likely a sequencing artifact. Common viral pathogens were later found to be apparently linked to several of the most significant clusters. In a later analysis, most CMV-associated TCR beta chains appeared HLA-restricted.

CDR1 is SEHNR and CDR2 is FQNEAQ in the germline V gene (reference sequence). The CDR3 contains 15 residues. This clone was found once. The antigen is unknown. The junction departs from the called germline gene at one end, perhaps through a read error. This clonotype was obtained from a man between 40 and 49 years old in good health and CMV-seropositive. J is TRBJ2-1 and V is TRBV7-9, with TRBD1 matching 10 bases. The sample consisted of PBMCs. CDR3 loop: CATSRPDRGGNEQFF. In DNA form, the CDR3 reads TGTGCCACCAGCAGACCGGACAGGGGGGGCAATGAGCAGTTCTTC.